These 9 T cell receptor beta chains were sequenced from one sample in a study of cytomegalovirus exposure and HLA in healthy donors. The PCR employed 60 Vbeta primers together with 13 Jbeta primers. Method: immunoSEQ multiplex PCR; TCRdb's copy keeps in-frame clones and lacks some. The table has under 200,000 clones, around 80% seen once. Sequenced: PBMCs. These receptors were collected from a man aged 35 to 55 in good health and CMV-seronegative.

The CDR3 loop reads CASRRAVNSYEQYF. The CDR3 coding sequence is TGTGCCTCTCGGAGGGCGGTAAACTCCTACGAGCAGTACTTC. V usage is TRBV19 and J usage is TRBJ2-7; D might be TRBD2 (6 bases). Germline assignment: CDR1 LNHDA and CDR2 SQIVND (reference sequence). This CDR3 region has 14 residues. V shed 11 bases and J shed 0 bases, with 17 bases lying between them.

The gene calls are TRBV10-3 and TRBJ1-3, with 8 nucleotides matching TRBD1. From germline, CDR1 is ENHRY and CDR2 SYGVKD. The CDR3 has 14 amino acids. V lost 4 bases, J lost 3 bases, and 2 bases stayed unmatched. The CDR3 bases are TGTGCCATCAGTGCAGGGGGCGATGGAAACACCATATATTTT. Protein product: CAISAGGDGNTIYF.

Only a few counts were recorded for this clone. The chain couples TRBV7-9 to TRBJ1-1; the match to TRBD1 covers 8 bases. Germline values: CDR1 SEHNR, CDR2 FQNEAQ (reference sequence). The CDR3 has 15 residues. With V trimmed by 4 bases and J by 1 base, 5 bases remained unmatched. This CDR3 reads CASSSPGTGNTEAFF. The CDR3 bases are TGTGCCAGCAGCTCGCCCGGGACAGGGAACACTGAAGCTTTCTTT.

The sample holds one count of this clone. This sequence joins TRBV7-9 and TRBJ1-5; D not certain. CDR1 is SEHNR and CDR2 is FQNEAQ in the germline V gene (reference sequence). V shed 1 base and J shed 7 bases, with 8 bases lying between them. The CDR3 totals 13 residues. CDR3 sequence: CASSLEARQPQHF. The DNA for the CDR3 is TGTGCCAGCAGCTTAGAAGCTCGGCAGCCCCAGCATTTT. The full variable domain, its missing parts supplied by reference TRBV7-9 and TRBJ1-5, is DTGVSQNPRHKITKRGQNVTFRCDPISEHNRLYWYRQTLGQGPEFLTYFQNEAQLEKSRLLSDRFSAERPKGSFSTLEIQRTEQGDSAMYLCASSLEARQPQHFGDGTRLSIL.

This chain uses TRBV5-4 with TRBJ1-4; 10 positions match TRBD1. J lost 5 bases, V lost 1 base, and 8 bases had no gene match. Germline V gene sequence: CDR1 SGHNT, CDR2 YYREEE (reference sequence). This CDR3 has 17 amino acids. DNA of the CDR3: TGTGCCAGCAGCTTGCGGGACAGGGGCGCAGCAAATGAAAAACTGTTTTTT. It encodes CASSLRDRGAANEKLFF.

The V and J genes are TRBV27 and TRBJ1-2, with D perhaps matching TRBD1 (6 bases). Looked up from germline, CDR1 is MNHEY and CDR2 is SMNVEV (reference sequence). Trimming stripped 6 bases from V and 4 bases from J, with 15 bases between. This CDR3 contains 14 residues. The CDR3 nucleotides are TGTGCCAGCAGGTTGGGGGGGCACGGCTATGGCTACACCTTC. Protein: CASRLGGHGYGYTF.

V is TRBV19 and J is TRBJ1-1, with TRBD1 identical over 8 bases. CDR1 is LNHDA and CDR2 is SQIVND in the germline V gene (reference sequence). With V trimmed by 4 bases and J by 4 bases, 2 bases remained unmatched. CDR3 length equals 13 residues. CDR3 sequence: CASSNRGGTEAFF. CDR3 nucleotides: TGTGCCAGTAGTAACAGGGGGGGCACTGAAGCTTTCTTT.

The genes are TRBV19 and TRBJ2-1, with D possibly matching TRBD2 (5 bases). With 0 bases removed from V and 3 bases from J, the gap between germline ends came to 9 bases. CDR1 is LNHDA and CDR2 is SQIVND in the germline V gene (reference sequence). The CDR3 runs 15 residues. CDR3 DNA: TGTGCCAGTAGTATAGATGAGGGTATCTACAATGAGCAGTTCTTC. This encodes CASSIDEGIYNEQFF. Variable domain in full (rest from reference TRBV19 and TRBJ2-1): DGGITQSPKYLFRKEGQNVTLSCEQNLNHDAMYWYRQDPGQGLRLIYYSQIVNDFQKGDIAEGYSVSREKKESFPLTVTSAQKNPTAFYLCASSIDEGIYNEQFFGPGTRLTVL.

The J gene is TRBJ2-3, the V gene TRBV11-2, with 7 bases that match TRBD1. The ends lost 5 bases at V and 5 bases at J; junction bases unmatched: 7. The germline V gene encodes CDR1 SGHAT and CDR2 FQNNGV. The CDR3 is 14 residues long. CDR3 in amino acids: CASSPSSGGDTQYF. CDR3 coding DNA: TGTGCCAGCAGCCCTAGTTCAGGGGGAGATACGCAGTATTTT.